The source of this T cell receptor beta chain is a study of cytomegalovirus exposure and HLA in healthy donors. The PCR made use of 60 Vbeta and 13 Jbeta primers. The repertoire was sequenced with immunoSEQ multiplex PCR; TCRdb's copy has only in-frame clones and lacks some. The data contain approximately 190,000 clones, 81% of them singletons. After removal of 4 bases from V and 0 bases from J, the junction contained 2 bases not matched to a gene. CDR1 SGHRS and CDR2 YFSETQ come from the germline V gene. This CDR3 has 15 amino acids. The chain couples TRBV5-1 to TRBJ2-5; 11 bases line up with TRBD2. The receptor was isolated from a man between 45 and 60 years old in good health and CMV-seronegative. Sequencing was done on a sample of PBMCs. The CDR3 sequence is CASSPGLADQETQYF. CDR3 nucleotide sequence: TGCGCCAGCAGCCCGGGACTAGCGGACCAAGAGACCCAGTACTTC.